This T cell receptor (beta chain) comes out of a study of cytomegalovirus exposure and HLA in healthy donors. The table lists this clone with a few counts. V shed 6 bases, J shed 7 bases, and the junction held 4 bases outside the gene matches. Per germline, CDR1 MNHNY and CDR2 SVGAGI (reference sequence). CDR3 size: 12 residues. The PCR made use of 60 Vbeta and 13 Jbeta primers. Method: immunoSEQ multiplex PCR; TCRdb's copy keeps in-frame clones and lacks some. This repertoire shows 150,000 to 200,000 clones, 65% to 85% found once; its top ten account for around 7%. The rearrangement joins TRBV6-6 to TRBJ1-1; TRBD1 agrees at 8 bases. The TCR sequence derives from a man aged 35 to 55 in good health and CMV-seropositive. The sequenced sample consisted of PBMCs. As DNA, the CDR3 is TGTGCCAGCAGCCCAGACAGGGGTGAAGCTTTCTTT. Translating gives CASSPDRGEAFF.